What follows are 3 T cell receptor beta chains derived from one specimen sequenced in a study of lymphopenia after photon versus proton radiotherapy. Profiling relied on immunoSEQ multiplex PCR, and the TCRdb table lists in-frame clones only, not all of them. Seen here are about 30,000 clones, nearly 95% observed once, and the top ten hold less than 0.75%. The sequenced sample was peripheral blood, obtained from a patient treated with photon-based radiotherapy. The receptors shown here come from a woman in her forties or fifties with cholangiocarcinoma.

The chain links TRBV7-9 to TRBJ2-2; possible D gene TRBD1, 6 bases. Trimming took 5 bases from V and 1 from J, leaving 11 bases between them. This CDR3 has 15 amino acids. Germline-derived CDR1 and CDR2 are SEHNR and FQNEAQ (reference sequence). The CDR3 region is CASSPRGWNTGELFF. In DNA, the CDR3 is TGTGCCAGCAGCCCCAGGGGATGGAACACCGGGGAGCTGTTTTTT.

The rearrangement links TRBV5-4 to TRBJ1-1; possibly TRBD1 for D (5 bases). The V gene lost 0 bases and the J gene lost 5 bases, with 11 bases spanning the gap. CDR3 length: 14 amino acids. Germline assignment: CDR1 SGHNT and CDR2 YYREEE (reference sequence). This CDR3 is CASSLAGGKTEAFF. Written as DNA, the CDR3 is TGTGCCAGCAGCTTGGCCGGGGGGAAGACTGAAGCTTTCTTT.

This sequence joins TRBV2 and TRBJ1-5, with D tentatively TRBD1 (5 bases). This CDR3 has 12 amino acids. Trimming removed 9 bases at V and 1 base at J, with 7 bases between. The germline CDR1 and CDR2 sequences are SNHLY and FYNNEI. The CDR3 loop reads CASRDSNQPQHF. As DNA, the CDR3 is TGTGCCAGTCGGGACAGCAATCAGCCCCAGCATTTT. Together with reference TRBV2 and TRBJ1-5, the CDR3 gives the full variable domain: EPEVTQTPSHQVTQMGQEVILRCVPISNHLYFYWYRQILGQKVEFLVSFYNNEISEKSEIFDDQFSVERPDGSNFTLKIRSTKLEDSAMYFCASRDSNQPQHFGDGTRLSIL.